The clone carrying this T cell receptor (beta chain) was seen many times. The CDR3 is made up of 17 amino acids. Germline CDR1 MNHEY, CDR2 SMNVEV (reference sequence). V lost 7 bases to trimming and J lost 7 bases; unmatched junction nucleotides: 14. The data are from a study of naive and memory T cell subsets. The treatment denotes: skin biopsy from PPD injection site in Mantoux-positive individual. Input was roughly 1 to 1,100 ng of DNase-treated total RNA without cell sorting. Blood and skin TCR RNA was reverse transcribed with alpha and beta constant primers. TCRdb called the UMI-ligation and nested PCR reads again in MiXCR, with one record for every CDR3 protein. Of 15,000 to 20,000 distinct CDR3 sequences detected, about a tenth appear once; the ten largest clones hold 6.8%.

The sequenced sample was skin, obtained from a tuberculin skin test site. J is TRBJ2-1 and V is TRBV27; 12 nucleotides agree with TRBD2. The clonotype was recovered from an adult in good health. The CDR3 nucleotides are TGTGCCAGCACGGATCCGGGACTAGCGGGCGATACGAATGAGCAGTTCTTC. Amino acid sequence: CASTDPGLAGDTNEQFF.